The clone carrying this TCR beta chain was seen only a few times. The antigen is not known. This sample is drawn from a study of T cell repertoires in cytomegalovirus infection. Trimming took 4 bases from V and 7 from J, leaving 10 bases between them. The CDR3 is made up of 13 amino acids. Germline loops: CDR1 MGHRA, CDR2 YSYEKL. TCRdb redid the calling of the reads with MiXCR, one entry per CDR3 protein. In the table there are roughly 920,000 distinct CDR3 sequences, approximately 30% of which are singletons. This clonotype was obtained from a human donor in good health (CMV status not recorded). Some clones in this sample may be carry-over from other donors' samples. This chain links TRBV4-1 with TRBJ2-2; possible D gene TRBD2, 5 bases. The material was cultured CD8+ T cells from PBMCs, obtained from culture after CMV antigen stimulation. CDR3 coding DNA: TGCGCCAGCAGCCGACCCGCGGGCGGGGAGCTGTTTTTT. Protein product: CASSRPAGGELFF.